The entry that follows covers one TCR beta chain sequence. Its antigen is still unknown. This CDR3 region has 13 residues. The V gene lost 1 base and the J gene lost 0 bases, with 6 bases spanning the gap. The germline gives CDR1 DFQATT, CDR2 SNEGSKA (reference sequence). Via MiXCR, TCRdb re-called the PCR reads, giving one row per CDR3 protein. Of 490,000 or so distinct CDR3 sequences listed, 25% are singletons. This record belongs to a study of molecular identifiers for immune sequencing clone quantification. The study, taken as a whole, reports: Barcode sharing among identical TCR molecules could make large clones appear smaller.

The chain couples TRBV20-1 to TRBJ2-5; D is unclear. Sequencing used naive CD8+ T cells from blood, with Jurkat cell RNA spiked in. The sample's subset: FACS-sorted CD8+CD4-CCR7+CD45RA+ naive T cells. This receptor was obtained from a human donor in good health. Some libraries in this study had Jurkat cell RNA spiked in. The CDR3 spells CSARGAHQETQYF. The DNA of the CDR3 is TGCAGTGCTAGAGGAGCCCACCAAGAGACCCAGTACTTC.